The 28 T cell receptor beta chains below were found in one sample sequenced in a study of blood T cell repertoires in COVID-19. Sequencing used immunoSEQ multiplex PCR; TCRdb keeps in-frame clones, though not all of them. The sample carries about 260,000 clones, about 83% recorded once. Source material: PBMCs or T cells enriched from blood (not recorded which). The receptors here all came from a woman in her fifties or sixties who had recovered from COVID-19.

The rearrangement joins TRBV18 to TRBJ1-1, with 8 bases fitting TRBD1. Germline trimming cut 6 bases from V and 0 bases from J; bases unmatched to any gene: 6. Germline V gene sequence: CDR1 KGHSH, CDR2 LQKENI. The CDR3 sequence is 15 residues long. The CDR3 DNA reads TGTGCCAGCTCCAGAGGACAGGGAATGAACACTGAAGCTTTCTTT. Protein product: CASSRGQGMNTEAFF.

The chain joins TRBV7-9 to TRBJ1-6; weak D call: TRBD1 (5 bases). The germline CDR1 and CDR2 sequences are SEHNR and FQNEAQ (reference sequence). The CDR3 runs 14 residues. Trimming took off 5 bases at V and 9 bases at J, with 14 bases between the two ends. The CDR3 loop reads CASSPGNMGSPLHF. The DNA for the CDR3 is TGTGCCAGCAGCCCAGGGAACATGGGTTCACCCCTCCACTTT.

This clone was observed once. This sequence joins TRBV12-5 and TRBJ1-4, with D possibly being TRBD1 (6 bases). Germline CDR1 LGHNT, CDR2 FRNRAP. The CDR3 consists of 16 residues. V shed 5 bases and J shed 6 bases, with 19 bases lying between them. CDR3 in amino acids: CASGPPEGEGDEKLFF. DNA for the CDR3: TGTGCTAGTGGTCCCCCCGAGGGGGAAGGCGATGAAAAACTGTTTTTT.

V usage is TRBV24-1 and J usage is TRBJ2-3, with TRBD2 matching 11 bases. Germline CDR1 and CDR2: KGHDR and SFDVKD. With V trimmed by 10 bases and J by 5 bases, 7 bases remained unmatched. The CDR3 loop spans 14 amino acids. The CDR3 reads CATQLAGDEDTQYF. CDR3 bases: TGTGCCACACAACTAGCGGGAGATGAAGATACGCAGTATTTT.

The rearrangement uses TRBV4-1 and TRBJ1-5, with D tentatively TRBD1 (6 bases). With 1 base removed from V and 2 bases from J, the gap between germline ends came to 9 bases. Germline loops: CDR1 MGHRA, CDR2 YSYEKL. The CDR3 length is 15 residues. CDR3 DNA sequence: TGCGCCAGCAGCCAAGGGGGGCTTGGCAATCAGCCCCAGCATTTT. It translates to CASSQGGLGNQPQHF.

This clone was observed a handful of times. The chain uses TRBV7-9 and TRBJ2-2; TRBD2 matches at 7 bases. The length of the CDR3 is 16 residues. Germline V gene data show CDR1 as SEHNR and CDR2 as FQNEAQ (reference sequence). J was trimmed by 4 bases and V by 5 bases; bases with no gene match: 10. The CDR3 DNA reads TGTGCCAGCAGCCCCCCCGGAAGGGAGGGCACCGGGGAGCTGTTTTTT. It encodes CASSPPGREGTGELFF. Variable domain in full (rest from reference TRBV7-9 and TRBJ2-2): DTGVSQNPRHKITKRGQNVTFRCDPISEHNRLYWYRQTLGQGPEFLTYFQNEAQLEKSRLLSDRFSAERPKGSFSTLEIQRTEQGDSAMYLCASSPPGREGTGELFFGEGSRLTVL.

This chain joins TRBV4-1 and TRBJ1-4; no clear D. The CDR3 is made up of 16 amino acids. V lost 2 bases and J 8 bases, leaving 18 bases between the germline ends. Germline lookup yields CDR1 MGHRA and CDR2 YSYEKL. The CDR3 here is CASSQSSGPGFEKLFF. The CDR3 DNA reads TGCGCCAGCAGCCAAAGCTCCGGTCCGGGATTCGAAAAACTGTTTTTT.

V is TRBV28 and J is TRBJ2-3; tentative D call: TRBD1 (5 bases). Per germline, CDR1 MDHEN and CDR2 SYDVKM. This CDR3 has 13 residues. The V and J ends lost 3 bases and 11 bases respectively, with 15 bases between them. The DNA for the CDR3 is TGTGCCAGCAGTTTTACCAAGGGGAACCAGCAGTATTTT. The encoded protein is CASSFTKGNQQYF.

J is TRBJ2-1 and V is TRBV27; 7 nucleotides match TRBD1. This CDR3 has 15 residues. CDR1 is MNHEY, CDR2 SMNVEV, per germline (reference sequence). The J segment lost 3 bases and the V segment lost 2 bases, leaving 4 bases of the junction unmatched. The CDR3 coding sequence is TGTGCCAGCAGTTTACGGACAGGTTACTACAATGAGCAGTTCTTC. Protein sequence: CASSLRTGYYNEQFF.

The chain combines TRBV11-2 with TRBJ2-3, with D possibly being TRBD1 (5 bases). V was cut by 3 bases and J by 4 bases, with 8 bases left in between. The CDR3 consists of 13 residues. Germline lookup yields CDR1 SGHAT and CDR2 FQNNGV. CDR3 nucleotide sequence: TGTGCCAGCAGCTTGGGGCTAGCAGATACGCAGTATTTT. Translation gives CASSLGLADTQYF.

This clone has more than one count but fewer than ten. The same CDR3 also results from other DNA sequences found in this sample. This chain uses TRBV5-1 with TRBJ2-6, with a possible D match to TRBD2 (6 bases). Trimming pared 0 bases from V and 1 base from J, leaving 8 bases between. The germline V gene has CDR1 SGHRS and CDR2 YFSETQ. CDR3 size: 16 residues. The CDR3 region is CASSLGAGSGANVLTF. CDR3 nucleotides: TGCGCCAGCAGCTTGGGTGCGGGATCTGGGGCCAACGTCCTGACTTTC. Variable domain in full (rest from reference TRBV5-1 and TRBJ2-6): KAGVTQTPRYLIKTRGQQVTLSCSPISGHRSVSWYQQTPGQGLQFLFEYFSETQRNKGNFPGRFSGRQFSNSRSEMNVSTLELGDSALYLCASSLGAGSGANVLTFGAGSRLTVL.

The chain employs TRBV28 and TRBJ1-5, with D possibly TRBD1 on 6 matching bases. Per germline, CDR1 MDHEN and CDR2 SYDVKM. The CDR3 extends over 12 amino acids. V was trimmed by 7 bases and J by 8 bases, leaving 12 bases between them. The CDR3 protein is CASKGGREPQHF. As DNA, the CDR3 is TGTGCCAGCAAGGGGGGGAGGGAGCCCCAGCATTTT. Complete variable domain (other parts from reference TRBV28 and TRBJ1-5): DVKVTQSSRYLVKRTGEKVFLECVQDMDHENMFWYRQDPGLGLRLIYFSYDVKMKEKGDIPEGYSVSREKKERFSLILESASTNQTSMYLCASKGGREPQHFGDGTRLSIL.

The count of this clone is one. V is TRBV27 and J is TRBJ1-2; 9 bases line up with TRBD1. The CDR3 contains 15 residues. The germline V gene has CDR1 MNHEY and CDR2 SMNVEV (reference sequence). J lost 8 bases, V lost 5 bases, and 12 bases had no gene match. CDR3 protein: CASSDRDRGIGGYTF. CDR3 nucleotide sequence: TGTGCCAGCAGTGATAGAGACAGGGGGATTGGGGGCTACACCTTC.

In DNA form, the CDR3 reads TGCGCCAGCAGCTACGGGACTTCGGAGACCCAGTACTTC. Translation: CASSYGTSETQYF. V gene TRBV4-1 combines with J gene TRBJ2-5; D possibly corresponds to TRBD2 (6 bases). This CDR3 region has 13 residues. Trimming left V 5 bases short and J 5 bases short, with 12 bases between. Germline CDR1 is MGHRA and CDR2 is YSYEKL.

The chain's CDR3 is CASSLERLNSPLHF. For the CDR3, the DNA is TGTGCCAGCAGCTTAGAGCGACTTAATTCACCCCTCCACTTT. The chain combines TRBV7-8 with TRBJ1-6; D gene unclear. The CDR3 consists of 14 residues. V was cut by 1 base and J by 6 bases, with 7 bases left in between. Germline CDR1 is SGHVS and CDR2 is FQNEAQ. Drawing the rest from reference TRBV7-8 and TRBJ1-6, the complete variable domain is GAGVSQSPRYKVAKRGQDVALRCDPISGHVSLFWYQQALGQGPEFLTYFQNEAQLDKSGLPSDRFFAERPEGSVSTLKIQRTQQEDSAVYLCASSLERLNSPLHFGNGTRLTVT.

The chain carries TRBV27 and TRBJ2-3, with D possibly matching TRBD2 (6 bases). This CDR3 contains 14 residues. V lost 3 bases, J lost 0 bases, and 7 bases lay in between. Per germline, CDR1 MNHEY and CDR2 SMNVEV (reference sequence). In DNA, the CDR3 is TGTGCCAGCAGTTTTAGCGGAAGCACAGATACGCAGTATTTT. It is translated as CASSFSGSTDTQYF.

The rearrangement uses TRBV4-3 and TRBJ2-1, with no clear D. Germline values: CDR1 LGHNA, CDR2 YSLEER. V lost 4 bases to trimming and J lost 2 bases, with 15 bases between them. The CDR3 contains 16 residues. The CDR3 loop reads CASSPTSQATYNEQFF. CDR3 nucleotides: TGCGCCAGCAGCCCTACCTCCCAGGCTACCTACAATGAGCAGTTCTTC.

The chain combines TRBV6-2 or TRBV6-3 with TRBJ1-1; 8 positions agree with TRBD1. CDR3 length equals 16 residues. Per the germline V gene, CDR1 is MNHEY and CDR2 is SVGEGT. J lost 0 bases, V lost 2 bases, and 5 bases had no gene match. The CDR3 sequence: CASSYATGAMNTEAFF. CDR3 sequence (DNA): TGTGCCAGCAGTTACGCGACAGGGGCGATGAACACTGAAGCTTTCTTT.

The V gene is TRBV11-3, the J gene TRBJ2-1; the match to TRBD2 covers 10 bases. V shed 5 bases, J shed 9 bases, and the junction held 13 bases outside the gene matches. Germline loops: CDR1 SGHNT, CDR2 YENEEA. The CDR3 covers 16 residues. Here the CDR3 DNA reads TGTGCCAGCAGCCTCGGGGCCAGCGGGGGGGCTGTTGAGCAGTTCTTC. This gives the protein CASSLGASGGAVEQFF.

This chain joins TRBV5-5 and TRBJ2-3; the match to TRBD1 covers 8 bases. The CDR3 length is 14 residues. The germline V gene encodes CDR1 SGHKS and CDR2 YYEKEE (reference sequence). Trimming cost V 4 bases and J 4 bases; bases outside gene matches: 5. This CDR3 is CASSGSGGADTQYF. CDR3 DNA: TGTGCCAGCAGCGGCTCAGGGGGCGCAGATACGCAGTATTTT.

DNA for the CDR3: TGTGCCAGCAGTTACGAGGGGGGGAGGTCCTACAATGAGCAGTTCTTC. This translates into CASSYEGGRSYNEQFF. V gene TRBV6-5 combines with J gene TRBJ2-1, with a tentative D call TRBD2 (7 bases). Per germline, CDR1 MNHEY and CDR2 SVGAGI. Deletions cut 2 bases from V and 1 base from J, with 12 bases between. CDR3 length: 16 residues.

This clone was seen more than once but under ten times. The V call is TRBV28, the J call TRBJ2-5; TRBD1 is a possible D gene (5 bases). The germline V and J ends were trimmed by 5 bases and 6 bases, with 13 bases remaining between them. The CDR3 extends over 13 amino acids. Germline CDR1 reads MDHEN; CDR2 reads SYDVKM. CDR3 DNA: TGTGCCAGCAGTACCGCCCAGGGAAAGACCCAGTACTTC. As protein: CASSTAQGKTQYF.

Here the CDR3 reads CASSEGVQVYNEQFF. In DNA, the CDR3 is TGTGCCAGCAGTGAAGGGGTCCAGGTCTACAATGAGCAGTTCTTC. The chain carries TRBV6-1 and TRBJ2-1; D gene unclear. Germline lookup yields CDR1 MNHNS and CDR2 SASEGT. The CDR3 spans 15 residues. V shed 1 base and J shed 3 bases, with 10 bases lying between them.

This clone has only a few counts. The chain recombines TRBV30 with TRBJ1-3; D remains ambiguous. This CDR3 is built from 14 residues. V shed 0 bases and J shed 0 bases, with 6 bases lying between them. Germline V lookup: CDR1 GTSNPN, CDR2 SVGIG (reference sequence). This chain's CDR3 is CAWSVGRSGNTIYF. CDR3 DNA: TGTGCCTGGAGTGTTGGCCGCTCTGGAAACACCATATATTTT.

The chain carries TRBV7-2 and TRBJ2-7; TRBD1 matches 11 bases. The CDR3 runs to 15 residues. Germline values: CDR1 SGHTA, CDR2 FQGNSA. The V gene end was trimmed by 4 bases and the J gene end by 2 bases; junction bases not matched to a gene: 4. The CDR3, as DNA: TGTGCCAGCAGCTCCCGGACAGGGGGCACCTACGAGCAGTACTTC. This gives the protein CASSSRTGGTYEQYF.

This rearrangement joins TRBV4-1 to TRBJ1-2; 10 bases fit TRBD1. Germline trimming cut 0 bases from V and 7 bases from J; bases unmatched to any gene: 8. This CDR3 is 16 amino acids long. Germline-derived CDR1 and CDR2 are MGHRA and YSYEKL. The CDR3, as DNA: TGCGCCAGCAGCCAAGATCTGACAGGGGGCTTCGGTGGCTACACCTTC. Its translation is CASSQDLTGGFGGYTF.

This chain joins TRBV24-1 and TRBJ2-1; 7 nucleotides line up with TRBD1. Germline CDR1 and CDR2: KGHDR and SFDVKD. The CDR3 consists of 13 residues. V shed 3 bases and J 14 bases; nucleotides not matched to a gene: 9. The CDR3 DNA is TGTGCCACCAGTGATGACCTCGGGCAGGGGGAGTTCTTC. Amino acids: CATSDDLGQGEFF.

The chain employs TRBV9 and TRBJ2-7, with no clear D. The germline V gene has CDR1 SGDLS and CDR2 YYNGEE. Deletions cut 0 bases from V and 3 bases from J, with 16 bases between. The CDR3 consists of 16 residues. CDR3 in DNA: TGTGCCAGCAGCGTAGGCCAGGCTACCTTAGTCTACGAGCAGTACTTC. Encoded protein: CASSVGQATLVYEQYF.